A selection of T cell receptor beta chains follows, all from one sample in a study of cytomegalovirus exposure and HLA in healthy donors. TCRdb's copy holds only in-frame clones and misses some; the assay was immunoSEQ multiplex PCR. Among 150,000 to 200,000 clones, roughly 84% were seen once, and the ten largest hold approximately 0.23%. The material sequenced was PBMCs. The receptor source for this set is a girl less than two years old in good health and CMV-seronegative. Both conserved end residues are part of each CDR3. A D gene is named only where the DNA matches it firmly.

D gene	J gene	V gene	CDR3 protein	CDR3 DNA
NA	TRBJ2-5	TRBV5-1	CASSLNTLGAQETQYF	TGCGCCAGCAGCTTGAATACCCTCGGAGCCCAGGAGACCCAGTACTTC
NA	TRBJ2-1	TRBV19	CASSIGLDPYNEQFF	TGTGCCAGTAGTATTGGTCTAGACCCCTACAATGAGCAGTTCTTC
NA	TRBJ1-2	TRBV21-1	CASPKGPGVDYTF	TGTGCCAGCCCTAAGGGTCCAGGGGTTGACTACACCTTC
NA	TRBJ2-2	TRBV19	CASNYEAVNTGELFF	TGTGCCAGTAATTATGAGGCGGTCAACACCGGGGAGCTGTTTTTT
TRBD1	TRBJ1-1	TRBV29-1	CSVRTGGYAEAFF	TGCAGCGTTAGGACAGGGGGGTACGCTGAAGCTTTCTTT
NA	TRBJ2-5	TRBV11-2	CASSEQVQTQYF	TGTGCCAGCAGCGAGCAGGTACAGACCCAGTACTTC
NA	TRBJ1-1	TRBV5-1	CASSLGTNTEAFF	TGCGCCAGCAGCTTGGGTACTAACACTGAAGCTTTCTTT
TRBD2	TRBJ2-1	TRBV10-1	CASSSGGIVSYNEQFF	TGCGCCAGCAGTTCCGGGGGGATAGTGTCCTACAATGAGCAGTTCTTC
TRBD2	TRBJ2-2	TRBV2	CASSGSAINTGELFF	TGTGCCAGTAGCGGGAGCGCTATTAACACCGGGGAGCTGTTTTTT
NA	TRBJ2-1	TRBV4-3	CASSPLRQISYNEQFF	TGCGCCAGCAGCCCCTTAAGACAGATCTCCTACAATGAGCAGTTCTTC
NA	TRBJ2-3	TRBV6-1	CASSEEGVGLHTDTQYF	TGTGCCAGCAGTGAAGAGGGGGTGGGACTACACACAGATACGCAGTATTTT
TRBD2	TRBJ2-5	TRBV10-2	CASSQGGLAGVQETQYF	TGCGCCAGCAGCCAAGGGGGGCTAGCGGGGGTCCAAGAGACCCAGTACTTC
TRBD1	TRBJ1-6	TRBV7-9	CASSATGNSPLHF	TGTGCCAGCAGCGCGACAGGGAATTCACCCCTCCACTTT
NA	TRBJ2-7	TRBV30	CAWRMGAGSYEQYF	TGTGCCTGGAGAATGGGGGCCGGGTCCTACGAGCAGTACTTC
TRBD1	TRBJ2-7	TRBV19	CATSWTGTREQYF	TGTGCCACTTCCTGGACAGGAACCCGCGAGCAGTACTTC
NA	TRBJ2-2	TRBV27	CASKQGVNGGELFF	TGTGCCAGCAAGCAAGGGGTTAACGGTGGGGAGCTGTTTTTT